The next 26 T cell receptor beta chains were all read from a single sample in a study of T cell repertoires in cytomegalovirus infection. One entry per CDR3 protein results from TCRdb running MiXCR on the reads. The data contain about 890,000 distinct CDR3 sequences, approximately 32% of them seen just once; the ten biggest clones take up over 10%. Their antigens are not known. The sample in question was cultured CD8+ T cells from PBMCs, obtained from culture after CMV antigen stimulation. Receptor source: a human donor in good health (CMV status not recorded). Some clones in this sample may be carry-over from other donors' samples.

The chain recombines TRBV4-3 with TRBJ1-4, with a possible D match to TRBD1 (6 bases). Germline CDR1 LGHNA, CDR2 YSLEER. V lost 1 base, J lost 2 bases, and 8 bases lay in between. This CDR3 spans 15 amino acids. As DNA, the CDR3 is TGCGCCAGCAGCCAAGCTGACAGGACTAATGAAAAACTGTTTTTT. Translated, it gives CASSQADRTNEKLFF.

This clonotype has only a few counts. The chain is built from TRBV6-1 and TRBJ2-5; D gene unclear. The ends were cut back, 7 bases at V and 5 bases at J, with 5 bases in the middle. CDR3 length: 10 amino acids. Germline loops: CDR1 MNHNS, CDR2 SASEGT. The CDR3 sequence is CASTGETQYF. The CDR3 coding sequence is TGTGCCAGCACTGGTGAGACCCAGTACTTC.

This clonotype was seen a single time. The chain couples TRBV20-1 to TRBJ1-1; the D is unclear. CDR1 and CDR2 (germline): DFQATT, SNEGSKA (reference sequence). The CDR3 has 16 residues. Trimming took off 0 bases at V and 6 bases at J, with 20 bases between the two ends. The CDR3, as DNA: TGCAGTGCTAGAGATCGTAGTGGGAGGGTTTCCGCTGAAGCTTTCTTT. This codes for CSARDRSGRVSAEAFF.

This clonotype was picked up many times. This chain links TRBV12-3 or TRBV12-4 with TRBJ1-2; D ambiguous. V gave up 3 bases and J gave up 2 bases, with 7 bases separating them. This CDR3 contains 13 residues. The DNA for the CDR3 is TGTGCCAGCAGTTTCTCTCGCAACTATGGCTACACCTTC. Translation: CASSFSRNYGYTF.

This clonotype came up many times. This chain joins TRBV7-6 and TRBJ2-1; D is uncertain. With 4 bases removed from V and 5 bases from J, the gap between germline ends came to 12 bases. The CDR3 runs to 14 residues. Germline-derived CDR1 and CDR2 are SGHVS and FNYEAQ. The CDR3 bases are TGTGCCAGCAGCTCAGAAACGGCCCACAATGAGCAGTTCTTC. The encoded protein is CASSSETAHNEQFF.

The chain has TRBV25-1 and TRBJ1-1; D ambiguous. The CDR3 sequence is 12 residues long. CDR1 is MGHDK, CDR2 SYGVNS, per germline. V dropped 4 bases and J dropped 9 bases, with 12 bases sitting between them. This CDR3 reads CASSVGVLKAFF. The CDR3 DNA reads TGTGCCAGCAGTGTCGGGGTCCTTAAAGCTTTCTTT.

This clonotype was seen more than once but under ten times. The rearrangement joins TRBV6-2 or TRBV6-3 to TRBJ1-1; D ambiguous. V lost 2 bases, J lost 1 base, and 8 bases lay in between. The CDR3 loop spans 14 amino acids. Germline CDR1 is MNHEY and CDR2 is SVGEGT. For the CDR3, the DNA is TGTGCCAGCAGTTACGTAAGCCCGAACACTGAAGCTTTCTTT. Protein: CASSYVSPNTEAFF.

The chain carries TRBV7-2 and TRBJ2-7; 13 nucleotides align to TRBD2. The ends lost 5 bases at V and 5 bases at J; junction bases unmatched: 6. CDR1 SGHTA and CDR2 FQGNSA come from the germline V gene. This CDR3 has 15 residues. CDR3 residues: CASSPRTSGGHEQYF. Here the CDR3 DNA reads TGTGCCAGCAGCCCGCGGACTAGCGGGGGACACGAGCAGTACTTC.

V gene TRBV6-1 combines with J gene TRBJ2-1; 9 nucleotides agree with TRBD2. Germline trimming cut 10 bases from V and 3 bases from J; bases unmatched to any gene: 7. Per the germline V gene, CDR1 is MNHNS and CDR2 is SASEGT. CDR3 length: 14 amino acids. The CDR3 nucleotides read TGTGCCACCATGACTAGCGGACTCTACAATGAGCAGTTCTTC. Amino acids: CATMTSGLYNEQFF.

This clonotype has a handful of counts. This chain uses TRBV19 with TRBJ2-2; D possibly matches TRBD1 or TRBD2 (5 bases each). The V end lost 5 bases, the J end lost 4 bases, and 20 bases lay between the germline ends. Germline V CDR1 and CDR2: LNHDA, SQIVND (reference sequence). The CDR3 totals 17 residues. CDR3 nucleotides: TGTGCCAGTAGTGAGGGGTTGTCCGTGGGCGGCACCGGGGAGCTGTTTTTT. It specifies CASSEGLSVGGTGELFF.

This clonotype occurred many times. The rearrangement links TRBV11-1 to TRBJ1-5; D is undetermined. The V end lost 4 bases, the J end lost 1 base, and 5 bases lay between the germline ends. The germline CDR1 and CDR2 sequences are SGHAT and FQDESV (reference sequence). The CDR3 totals 13 residues. In nucleotides, the CDR3 is TGTGCCAGCAGCTCCGAAAGCAATCAGCCCCAGCATTTT. Its translation: CASSSESNQPQHF.

Here the CDR3 DNA reads TGCGCCAGCAGCCAAGGAGGAAATTCGAACACTGAAGCTTTCTTT. The encoded protein is CASSQGGNSNTEAFF. The J gene is TRBJ1-1, the V gene TRBV4-1; D uncertain. This CDR3 is built from 15 residues. V lost 1 base and J 1 base, leaving 10 bases between the germline ends. Germline assignment: CDR1 MGHRA and CDR2 YSYEKL.

This clonotype was detected only a few times. The chain carries TRBV6-4 and TRBJ2-1; D perhaps matches TRBD2 (6 bases). The CDR3 runs to 16 residues. V lost 3 bases and J lost 1, with 13 bases in between. CDR1 MRHNA and CDR2 SNTAGT come from the germline V gene. Here the CDR3 reads CASSEEGLGSYNEQFF. The CDR3 DNA reads as TGTGCCAGCAGTGAAGAGGGACTGGGGTCCTACAATGAGCAGTTCTTC.

In this sample, this clonotype turned up many times. The chain uses TRBV27 and TRBJ2-1; D is unresolved. The CDR3 totals 12 residues. CDR1 is MNHEY, CDR2 SMNVEV, per germline (reference sequence). Trimming took 4 bases from V and 5 from J, leaving 6 bases between them. The chain's CDR3 is CASSSWDNEQFF. The CDR3 region has the DNA TGTGCCAGCAGTTCTTGGGACAATGAGCAGTTCTTC.

This clonotype appeared a few times. The chain is built from TRBV27 and TRBJ2-3; D assignment may be TRBD1 or TRBD2 (5 bases each). CDR1 is MNHEY, CDR2 SMNVEV, per germline (reference sequence). The CDR3 extends over 15 amino acids. Trimming stripped 8 bases from V and 1 base from J, with 16 bases between. The CDR3 reads CASSFWGPGTDTQYF. CDR3 DNA: TGTGCCAGCTCCTTTTGGGGACCCGGCACAGATACGCAGTATTTT.

This clonotype was picked up many times. The gene calls are TRBV7-2 and TRBJ2-1, with no clear D. Trimming removed 3 bases from V and 4 bases from J, with 10 bases in between. The germline CDR1 and CDR2 sequences are SGHTA and FQGNSA. This CDR3 has 14 amino acids. CDR3 loop: CASSFGRYYNEQFF. CDR3 in DNA: TGTGCCAGCAGCTTTGGCCGTTATTACAATGAGCAGTTCTTC.

This clonotype was observed a few times. A read error may be the cause here, since a much bigger clone is one base away. DNA of the CDR3: TGTGCCAGCAGCTTAAGGGACCCGAACACCGGGGAGCTGTTTTTT. Protein product: CASSLRDPNTGELFF. V is TRBV11-2 and J is TRBJ2-2; tentatively, D is TRBD1 or TRBD2 (5 bases each). CDR1 SGHAT and CDR2 FQNNGV come from the germline V gene. V lost 2 bases and J lost 0, with 7 bases in between. This CDR3 contains 15 residues.

V and J are TRBV5-4 and TRBJ1-5, with a possible D match to TRBD1 (5 bases). Trimming stripped 0 bases from V and 4 bases from J, with 11 bases between. Per germline, CDR1 SGHNT and CDR2 YYREEE (reference sequence). The CDR3 sequence is 15 residues long. The CDR3 DNA reads TGTGCCAGCAGCTTGGATCAGGGTGCGAATCAGCCCCAGCATTTT. This translates into CASSLDQGANQPQHF.

The V call is TRBV27, the J call TRBJ1-5; the D gene is possibly TRBD1 (5 bases). The germline V gene has CDR1 MNHEY and CDR2 SMNVEV (reference sequence). The V gene lost 5 bases and the J gene lost 3 bases, with 17 bases spanning the gap. This CDR3 spans 16 amino acids. The CDR3 loop reads CASSNSGRGANQPQHF. The DNA of the CDR3 is TGTGCCAGCAGTAATTCAGGGAGGGGTGCCAATCAGCCCCAGCATTTT.

The chain is built from TRBV10-3 and TRBJ2-4; 7 bases are shared with TRBD2. Germline CDR1 and CDR2: ENHRY and SYGVKD. Germline trimming cut 3 bases from V and 8 bases from J; bases unmatched to any gene: 4. The CDR3 has 13 amino acids. CDR3 DNA: TGTGCCATCAGTGAATCAGCGGGGTACATTCAGTACTTC. This encodes CAISESAGYIQYF.

V is TRBV6-2 or TRBV6-3 and J is TRBJ2-7, with unresolved D. The CDR3 runs 12 residues. The ends were cut back, 8 bases at V and 4 bases at J, with 12 bases in the middle. Germline CDR1 MNHEY, CDR2 SVGEGT. The DNA for the CDR3 is TGTGCCAGCGGCGATCCCGGGTACGAGCAGTACGTC. Protein: CASGDPGYEQYV.

This clonotype was seen ten or more times. The chain employs TRBV7-6 and TRBJ2-1; 9 nucleotides align to TRBD1. The CDR3 has 14 residues. V trimming: 11 bases; J trimming: 3 bases; junction bases outside the gene matches: 8. Germline CDR1 reads SGHVS; CDR2 reads FNYEAQ. In nucleotides, the CDR3 is TGTGCCTACTTGGACAGGGGACACTACAATGAGCAGTTCTTC. Its translation is CAYLDRGHYNEQFF.

The CDR3 sequence: CASSFFSGSGYEQYF. The DNA for the CDR3 is TGCGCCAGCAGCTTTTTTTCGGGATCCGGCTACGAGCAGTACTTC. This chain links TRBV5-1 with TRBJ2-7; tentative D call: TRBD2 (5 bases). The germline V gene has CDR1 SGHRS and CDR2 YFSETQ. The CDR3 runs to 15 residues. V was shortened by 2 bases and J by 3 bases, with 15 bases between the two germline ends.

This clonotype has just a few counts. This chain connects TRBV6-5 to TRBJ2-4; no definite D call. The germline V gene encodes CDR1 MNHEY and CDR2 SVGAGI. Trimming shortened V by 0 bases and J by 13 bases, and 19 bases separated the two germline ends. The CDR3 runs 15 residues. The CDR3 DNA is TGTGCCAGCAGTTACTCGGCTTACTCTGACAAGGAGCAGTACTTC. Residues: CASSYSAYSDKEQYF.

This clonotype was picked up one time. The rearrangement links TRBV10-2 to TRBJ2-1, with D possibly being TRBD2 (6 bases). The CDR3 runs to 13 residues. CDR1 and CDR2 from the germline V gene are WSHSY and SAAADI. The V end lost 7 bases, the J end lost 4 bases, and 11 bases lay between the germline ends. Here the CDR3 reads CASIGTVYNEQFF. The CDR3 region has the DNA TGCGCCAGCATAGGGACTGTGTACAATGAGCAGTTCTTC.

The chain links TRBV27 to TRBJ2-2; 7 bases line up with TRBD2. The CDR3 is 15 residues long. J was trimmed by 6 bases and V by 6 bases; bases with no gene match: 10. Looked up from germline, CDR1 is MNHEY and CDR2 is SMNVEV (reference sequence). This CDR3 reads CASSWGGLAAGELFF. DNA of the CDR3: TGTGCCAGCAGCTGGGGGGGGTTGGCAGCCGGGGAGCTGTTTTTT.